The clone carrying this TCR beta chain was seen a single time. CDR1 is SGHTS, CDR2 YDEGEE, per germline. V was trimmed by 2 bases and J by 7 bases, leaving 7 bases between them. The CDR3 has 12 residues. The assay was immunoSEQ multiplex PCR, and TCRdb's table has in-frame clones only and misses some. The sample yields approximately 380,000 clones, 88% seen once. These data are taken from a study of blood T cell repertoires in COVID-19. The chain combines TRBV5-8 with TRBJ2-1, with D hard to call. The TCR originated in a young woman who had recovered from COVID-19. The sequencing sample was made of PBMCs or T cells enriched from blood (not recorded which). CDR3 sequence reads: CASSFTWNEQFF. CDR3 DNA: TGTGCCAGCAGCTTTACATGGAATGAGCAGTTCTTC.